This is a list of T cell receptor beta chains from one sample in a study of blood T cell repertoires in COVID-19. Only in-frame clones appear in the TCRdb table, and some are missing; sequencing was by immunoSEQ multiplex PCR. The sample includes under 250,000 clones, 83% of them seen just once. The sequencing sample was made of peripheral blood. These receptors were collected from a woman aged 45 to 65 with acute or convalescent COVID-19. The CDR3 runs from the conserved cysteine through the conserved F or W. D genes are given only for firm matches. Not all rows give a size; the values are once, few, many and, for expanded clones, a class.

>TRBV19|few|TRBJ1-3|TRBD1
CASSIFGTGGSGNTIYF
TGTGCCAGTAGTATATTCGGCACAGGGGGCTCTGGAAACACCATATATTTT
>TRBV15|.|TRBJ1-3|.
CATRRVRAHYSGNTIYF
TGTGCCACGAGAAGAGTCAGGGCCCACTACTCTGGAAACACCATATATTTT
>TRBV5-6|.|TRBJ2-1|.
CASSGRDLYNEQFF
TGTGCCAGCAGTGGGCGGGACCTCTACAATGAGCAGTTCTTC
>TRBV5-6|.|TRBJ2-3|TRBD1
CASSYPTGDLPDTQYF
TGTGCCAGCAGCTACCCGACAGGGGATCTCCCAGATACGCAGTATTTT
>TRBV30|.|TRBJ1-2|.
CAWSESSYGYTF
TGTGCCTGGAGTGAATCCAGCTATGGCTACACCTTC
>TRBV28|.|TRBJ2-1|TRBD2
CASSGGDGSSYNEQFF
TGTGCCAGCAGTGGGGGGGACGGGAGCTCCTACAATGAGCAGTTCTTC
>TRBV6-6|.|TRBJ2-7|.
CASSYSKASQEQYF
TGTGCCAGCAGTTACTCAAAGGCTAGCCAGGAGCAGTACTTC
>TRBV3-1/TRBV3-2|.|TRBJ2-7|TRBD2
CASSQDGSSGSLGYGQYF
TGTGCCAGCAGCCAAGATGGGTCTAGCGGGAGCCTCGGATACGGGCAGTACTTC
>TRBV14|.|TRBJ1-4|TRBD1
CASSQGRGREKLFF
TGTGCCAGCAGCCAAGGGAGGGGGCGAGAAAAACTGTTTTTT
>TRBV10-1|.|TRBJ2-3|.
CASTPGLGDTQYF
TGCGCCAGCACCCCAGGGTTAGGAGATACGCAGTATTTT
>TRBV6-2/TRBV6-3|.|TRBJ1-5|.
CASSLYGGYQPQHF
TGTGCCAGCAGTTTATACGGAGGATATCAGCCCCAGCATTTT
>TRBV5-1|once|TRBJ2-2|TRBD2
CASAPGGSTGELFF
TGCGCCAGCGCCCCGGGGGGGAGCACCGGGGAGCTGTTTTTT
>TRBV19|.|TRBJ2-7|TRBD2
CASSTPPGTSGTRGGYEQYF
TGTGCCAGTAGTACTCCCCCCGGGACTAGCGGAACAAGAGGGGGCTACGAGCAGTACTTC
>TRBV18|.|TRBJ2-7|TRBD2
CASSPPGRTRVHEQYF
TGTGCCAGCTCACCACCGGGAAGGACTAGGGTCCACGAGCAGTACTTC
>TRBV3-1/TRBV3-2|.|TRBJ2-3|.
CASSQGYGAATQYF
TGTGCCAGCAGCCAAGGGTATGGGGCCGCTACGCAGTATTTT
>TRBV6-2/TRBV6-3|few|TRBJ1-4|TRBD1
CASSPDRGLTTNEKLFF
TGTGCCAGCAGTCCGGACAGGGGACTAACAACTAATGAAAAACTGTTTTTT
>TRBV4-1|.|TRBJ2-1|TRBD2
CASSQDSGTSGRNEQFF
TGCGCCAGCAGCCAAGATTCCGGGACTAGCGGGAGAAATGAGCAGTTCTTC
>TRBV11-3|once|TRBJ1-3|TRBD1
CASSPGQGPGNTIYF
TGTGCCAGCAGCCCGGGACAGGGACCTGGAAACACCATATATTTT
>TRBV7-3|.|TRBJ1-2|.
CASSPDSTNYGYTF
TGTGCCAGCAGCCCGGACAGTACTAACTATGGCTACACCTTC
>TRBV11-2|.|TRBJ2-1|.
CASMRWESIGDEQFF
TGTGCCAGCATGCGGTGGGAGTCGATCGGGGATGAGCAGTTCTTC
>TRBV27|.|TRBJ2-2|.
CASSFRRSGELFF
TGTGCCAGCAGTTTTCGGAGGTCCGGGGAGCTGTTTTTT
>TRBV5-1|once|TRBJ1-1|TRBD1
CASSPGTGVNTEAFF
TGCGCCAGCAGCCCAGGGACAGGAGTGAACACTGAAGCTTTCTTT
>TRBV20-1|.|TRBJ2-7|TRBD2
CSAPGLAEQYF
TGCAGTGCTCCGGGACTAGCGGAGCAGTACTTC
>TRBV27|once|TRBJ1-1|.
CASSFGQMNTEAFF
TGTGCCAGCAGTTTTGGCCAAATGAACACTGAAGCTTTCTTT
>TRBV11-3|.|TRBJ2-1|.
CASSLDGGGDRPEQFF
TGTGCCAGCAGCTTAGATGGGGGGGGCGATAGGCCTGAGCAGTTCTTC
>TRBV27|.|TRBJ2-3|TRBD2
CASSPDGLAGVLGTDTQYF
TGTGCCAGCAGTCCGGACGGTCTAGCGGGAGTTTTGGGCACAGATACGCAGTATTTT
>TRBV6-5|few|TRBJ1-3|.
CATVSVTSGNTIYF
TGTGCCACCGTCAGTGTCACCTCTGGAAACACCATATATTTT
>TRBV10-2|.|TRBJ2-1|.
CASSDLLWNEQFF
TGCGCCAGCAGCGATCTGCTATGGAATGAGCAGTTCTTC
>TRBV4-1|.|TRBJ1-3|.
CASSQDRARNTIYF
TGCGCCAGCAGCCAAGACAGGGCCAGAAACACCATATATTTT
>TRBV5-5|.|TRBJ1-1|.
CASSFGGTEAFF
TGTGCCAGCAGCTTCGGAGGCACTGAAGCTTTCTTT
>TRBV4-2|.|TRBJ1-3|.
CASSLPGGGNTIYF
TGTGCCAGCAGCCTACCGGGTGGGGGAAACACCATATATTTT
>TRBV5-1|.|TRBJ2-5|TRBD2
CASSLRPTSGAQETQYF
TGCGCCAGCAGCTTGAGGCCCACTAGCGGAGCCCAAGAGACCCAGTACTTC
>TRBV20-1|.|TRBJ1-2|.
CSANGGVGYTF
TGCAGTGCTAATGGGGGGGTAGGCTACACCTTC
>TRBV28|few|TRBJ2-1|.
CASSLLGATNEQFF
TGTGCCAGCAGTTTATTAGGGGCCACCAATGAGCAGTTCTTC
>TRBV6-6|few|TRBJ1-1|.
CASSYGEGVNTEAFF
TGTGCCAGCAGTTACGGGGAAGGGGTGAACACTGAAGCTTTCTTT
>TRBV7-8|.|TRBJ2-3|.
CASSPGTSTDTQYF
TGTGCCAGCAGCCCCGGGACTTCCACAGATACGCAGTATTTT
>TRBV6-4|.|TRBJ1-5|.
CAGSQGDSNQPQHF
TGTGCCGGATCCCAGGGCGATAGCAATCAGCCCCAGCATTTT
>TRBV5-1|.|TRBJ2-3|.
CASRLTFRTDTQYF
TGCGCCAGCAGGCTGACATTCAGAACAGATACGCAGTATTTT